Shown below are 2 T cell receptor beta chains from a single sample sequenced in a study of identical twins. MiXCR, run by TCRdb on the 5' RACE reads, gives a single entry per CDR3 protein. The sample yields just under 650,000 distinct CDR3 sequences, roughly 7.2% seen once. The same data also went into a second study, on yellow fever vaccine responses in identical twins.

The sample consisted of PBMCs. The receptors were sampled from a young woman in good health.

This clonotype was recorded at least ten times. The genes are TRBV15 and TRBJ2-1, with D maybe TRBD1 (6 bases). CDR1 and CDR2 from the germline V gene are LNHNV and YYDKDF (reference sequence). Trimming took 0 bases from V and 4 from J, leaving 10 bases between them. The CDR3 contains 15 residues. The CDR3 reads CATSRDKTGYNEQFF. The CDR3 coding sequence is TGTGCCACCAGCAGAGATAAAACAGGGTACAATGAGCAGTTCTTC.

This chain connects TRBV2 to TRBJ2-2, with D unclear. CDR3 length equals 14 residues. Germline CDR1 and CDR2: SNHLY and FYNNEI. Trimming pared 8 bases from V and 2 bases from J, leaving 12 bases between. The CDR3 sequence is CASQKELNTGELFF. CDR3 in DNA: TGTGCCAGCCAGAAGGAGCTTAACACCGGGGAGCTGTTTTTT. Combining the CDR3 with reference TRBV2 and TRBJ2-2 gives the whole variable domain EPEVTQTPSHQVTQMGQEVILRCVPISNHLYFYWYRQILGQKVEFLVSFYNNEISEKSEIFDDQFSVERPDGSNFTLKIRSTKLEDSAMYFCASQKELNTGELFFGEGSRLTVL.